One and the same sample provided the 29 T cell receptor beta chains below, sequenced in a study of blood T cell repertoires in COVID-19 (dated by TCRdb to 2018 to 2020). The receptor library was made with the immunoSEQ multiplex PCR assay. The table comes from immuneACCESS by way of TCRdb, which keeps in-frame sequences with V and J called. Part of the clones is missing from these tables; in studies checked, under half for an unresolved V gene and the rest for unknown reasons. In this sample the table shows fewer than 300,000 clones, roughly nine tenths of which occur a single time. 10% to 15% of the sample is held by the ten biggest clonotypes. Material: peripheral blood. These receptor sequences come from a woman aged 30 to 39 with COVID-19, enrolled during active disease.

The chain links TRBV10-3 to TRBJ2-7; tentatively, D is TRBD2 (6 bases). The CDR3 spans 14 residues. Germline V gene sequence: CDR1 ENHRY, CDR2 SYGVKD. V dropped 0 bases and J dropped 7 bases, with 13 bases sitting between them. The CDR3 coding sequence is TGTGCCATCAGTGAGTCCGGGACGGAGGGAGAGCAGTACTTC. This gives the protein CAISESGTEGEQYF.

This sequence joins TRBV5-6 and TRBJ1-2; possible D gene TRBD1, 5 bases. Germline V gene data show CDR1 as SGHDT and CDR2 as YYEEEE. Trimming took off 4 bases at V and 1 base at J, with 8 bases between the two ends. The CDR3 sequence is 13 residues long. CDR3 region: CASSRTRNYGYTF. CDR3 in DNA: TGTGCCAGCAGCCGGACACGTAACTATGGCTACACCTTC.

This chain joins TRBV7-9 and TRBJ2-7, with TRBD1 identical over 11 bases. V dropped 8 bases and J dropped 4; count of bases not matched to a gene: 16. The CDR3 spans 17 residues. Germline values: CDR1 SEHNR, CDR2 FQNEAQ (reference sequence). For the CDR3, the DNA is TGTGCCAGCGAAGGACAGGGGGCAAGGAACCAACATTACGAGCAGTACTTC. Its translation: CASEGQGARNQHYEQYF.

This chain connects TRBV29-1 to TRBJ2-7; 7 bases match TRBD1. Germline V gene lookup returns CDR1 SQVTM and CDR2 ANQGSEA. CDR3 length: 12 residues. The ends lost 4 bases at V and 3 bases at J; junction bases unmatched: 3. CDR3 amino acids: CSVGRDSYEQYF. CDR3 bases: TGCAGCGTTGGCCGGGACAGCTACGAGCAGTACTTC.

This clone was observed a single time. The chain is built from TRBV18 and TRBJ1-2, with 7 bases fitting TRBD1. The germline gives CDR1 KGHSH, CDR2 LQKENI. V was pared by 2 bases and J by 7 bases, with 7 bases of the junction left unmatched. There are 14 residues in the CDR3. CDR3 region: CASSPNSAGGGYTF. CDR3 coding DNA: TGTGCCAGCTCACCAAACTCCGCAGGGGGTGGCTACACCTTC.

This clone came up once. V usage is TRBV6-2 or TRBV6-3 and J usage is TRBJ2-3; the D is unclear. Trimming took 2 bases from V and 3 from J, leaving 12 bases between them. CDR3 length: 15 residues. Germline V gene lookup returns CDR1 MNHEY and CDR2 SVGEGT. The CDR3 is CASSYRRLETDTQYF. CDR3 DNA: TGTGCCAGCAGTTACCGTCGTCTTGAGACAGATACGCAGTATTTT.

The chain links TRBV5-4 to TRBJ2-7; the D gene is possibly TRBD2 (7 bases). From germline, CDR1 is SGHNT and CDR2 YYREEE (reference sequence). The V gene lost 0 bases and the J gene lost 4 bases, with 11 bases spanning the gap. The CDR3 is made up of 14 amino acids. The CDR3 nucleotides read TGTGCCAGCAGCTTGGCGGGGGGCCAGTACGAGCAGTACTTC. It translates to CASSLAGGQYEQYF.

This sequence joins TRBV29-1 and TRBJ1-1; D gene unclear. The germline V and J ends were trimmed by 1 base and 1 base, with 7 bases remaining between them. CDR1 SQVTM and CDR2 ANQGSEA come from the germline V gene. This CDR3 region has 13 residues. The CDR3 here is CSVEGHQNTEAFF. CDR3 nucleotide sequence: TGCAGCGTTGAAGGACACCAGAACACTGAAGCTTTCTTT.

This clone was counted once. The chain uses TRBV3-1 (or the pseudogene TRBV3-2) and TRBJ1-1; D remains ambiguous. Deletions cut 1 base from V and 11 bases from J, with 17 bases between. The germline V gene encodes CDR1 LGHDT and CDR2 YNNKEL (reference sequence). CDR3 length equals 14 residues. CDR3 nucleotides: TGTGCCAGCAGCCAAGCCCGCTTGGGCGGGAGGGCTTTCTTT. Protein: CASSQARLGGRAFF.

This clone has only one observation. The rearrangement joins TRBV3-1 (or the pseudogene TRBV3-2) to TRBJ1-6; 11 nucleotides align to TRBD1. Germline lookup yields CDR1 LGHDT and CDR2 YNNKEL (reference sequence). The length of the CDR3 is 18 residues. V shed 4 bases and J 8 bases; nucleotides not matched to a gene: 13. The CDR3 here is CASSRSPPRTGGDSPLHF. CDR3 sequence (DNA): TGTGCCAGCAGCCGGTCCCCTCCCCGGACAGGGGGCGATTCACCCCTCCACTTT.

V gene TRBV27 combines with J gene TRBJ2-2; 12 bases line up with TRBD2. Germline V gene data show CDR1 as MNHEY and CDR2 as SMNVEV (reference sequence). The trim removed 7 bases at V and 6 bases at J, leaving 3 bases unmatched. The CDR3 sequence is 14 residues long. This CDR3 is CASTSSGGAGELFF. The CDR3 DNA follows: TGTGCCAGCACCTCTAGCGGGGGGGCCGGGGAGCTGTTTTTT.

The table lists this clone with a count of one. CDR3 loop: CASSEGTGWGVNTEAFF. The CDR3, as DNA: TGTGCCAGCAGTGAAGGCACAGGCTGGGGGGTGAACACTGAAGCTTTCTTT. The rearrangement uses TRBV6-4 and TRBJ1-1; D possibly corresponds to TRBD1 (5 bases). The CDR3 loop spans 17 amino acids. The germline gives CDR1 MRHNA, CDR2 SNTAGT. Between the trimmed V and J ends, which lost 3 bases and 0 bases, there was a span of 17 bases.

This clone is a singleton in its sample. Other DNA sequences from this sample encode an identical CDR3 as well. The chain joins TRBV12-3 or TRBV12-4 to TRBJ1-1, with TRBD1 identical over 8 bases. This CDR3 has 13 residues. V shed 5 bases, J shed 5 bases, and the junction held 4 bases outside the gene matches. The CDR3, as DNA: TGTGCCAGCAGTCCGACAGGGGTGACTGAAGCTTTCTTT. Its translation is CASSPTGVTEAFF.

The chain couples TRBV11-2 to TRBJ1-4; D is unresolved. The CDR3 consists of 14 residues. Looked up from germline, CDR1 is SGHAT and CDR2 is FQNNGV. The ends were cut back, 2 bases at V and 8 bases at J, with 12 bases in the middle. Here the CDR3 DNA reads TGTGCCAGCAGCTTACATCCCAGTCTCGAAAAACTGTTTTTT. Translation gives CASSLHPSLEKLFF.

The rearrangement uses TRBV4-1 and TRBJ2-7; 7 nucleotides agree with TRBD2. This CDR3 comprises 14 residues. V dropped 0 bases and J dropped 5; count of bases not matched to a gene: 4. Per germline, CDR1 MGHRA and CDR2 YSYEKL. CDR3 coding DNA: TGCGCCAGCAGCCAAGATGGGGGAGGGAACGAGCAGTACTTC. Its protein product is CASSQDGGGNEQYF.

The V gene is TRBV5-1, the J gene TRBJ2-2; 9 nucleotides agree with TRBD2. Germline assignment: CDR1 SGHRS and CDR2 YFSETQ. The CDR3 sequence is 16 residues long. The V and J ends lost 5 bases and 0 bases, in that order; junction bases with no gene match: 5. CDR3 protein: CASSASGGPNTGELFF. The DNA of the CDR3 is TGCGCCAGCAGTGCCAGCGGGGGGCCGAACACCGGGGAGCTGTTTTTT.

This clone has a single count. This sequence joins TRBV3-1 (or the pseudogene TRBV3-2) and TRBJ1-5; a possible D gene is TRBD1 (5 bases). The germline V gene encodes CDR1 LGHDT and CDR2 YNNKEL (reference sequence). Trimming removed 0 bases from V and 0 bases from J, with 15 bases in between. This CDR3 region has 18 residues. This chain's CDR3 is CASSQEGTGTYSNQPQHF. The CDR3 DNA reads TGTGCCAGCAGCCAAGAGGGTACAGGTACTTATAGCAATCAGCCCCAGCATTTT.

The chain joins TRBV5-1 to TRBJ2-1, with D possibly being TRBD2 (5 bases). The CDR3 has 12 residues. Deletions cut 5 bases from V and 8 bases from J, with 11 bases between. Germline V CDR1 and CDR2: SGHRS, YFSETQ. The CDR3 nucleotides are TGCGCCAGCAGTCGGGGAGAGGATGAGCAGTTCTTC. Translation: CASSRGEDEQFF. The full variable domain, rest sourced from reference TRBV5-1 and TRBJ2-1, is KAGVTQTPRYLIKTRGQQVTLSCSPISGHRSVSWYQQTPGQGLQFLFEYFSETQRNKGNFPGRFSGRQFSNSRSEMNVSTLELGDSALYLCASSRGEDEQFFGPGTRLTVL.

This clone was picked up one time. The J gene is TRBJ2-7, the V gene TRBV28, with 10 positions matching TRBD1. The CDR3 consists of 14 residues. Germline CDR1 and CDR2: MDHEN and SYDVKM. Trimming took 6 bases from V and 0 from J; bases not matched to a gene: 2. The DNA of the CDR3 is TGTGCCAGCAGCCGGACAGGGGGCTCCTACGAGCAGTACTTC. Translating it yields CASSRTGGSYEQYF.

CDR3 amino acids: CASSDRGRTDTQYF. The CDR3 DNA reads TGTGCCAGCAGCGACAGGGGGCGGACAGATACGCAGTATTTT. This chain uses TRBV6-5 with TRBJ2-3; 10 nucleotides line up with TRBD1. Trimming cost V 6 bases and J 3 bases; bases outside gene matches: 3. This CDR3 has 14 residues. Germline CDR1 is MNHEY and CDR2 is SVGAGI.

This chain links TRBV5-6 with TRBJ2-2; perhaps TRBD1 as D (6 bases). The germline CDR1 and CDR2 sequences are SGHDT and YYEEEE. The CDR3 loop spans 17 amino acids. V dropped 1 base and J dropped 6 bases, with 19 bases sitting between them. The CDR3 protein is CASSLSVTGSNPGELFF. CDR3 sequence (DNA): TGTGCCAGCAGCTTGTCTGTAACAGGGAGTAATCCCGGGGAGCTGTTTTTT.

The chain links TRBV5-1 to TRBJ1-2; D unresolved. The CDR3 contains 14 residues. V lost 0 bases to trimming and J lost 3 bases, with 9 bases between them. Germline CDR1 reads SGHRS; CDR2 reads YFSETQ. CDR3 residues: CASSLEPDYYGYTF. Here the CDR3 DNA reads TGCGCCAGCAGCTTGGAGCCAGACTACTATGGCTACACCTTC.

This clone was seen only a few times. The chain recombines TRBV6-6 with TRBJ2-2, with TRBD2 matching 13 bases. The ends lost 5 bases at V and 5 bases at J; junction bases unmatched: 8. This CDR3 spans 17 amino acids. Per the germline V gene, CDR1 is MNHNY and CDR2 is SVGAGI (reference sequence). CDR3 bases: TGTGCCAGCAGTCTGACTAGCGGGGGGCCGCTAACCGGGGAGCTGTTTTTT. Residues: CASSLTSGGPLTGELFF.

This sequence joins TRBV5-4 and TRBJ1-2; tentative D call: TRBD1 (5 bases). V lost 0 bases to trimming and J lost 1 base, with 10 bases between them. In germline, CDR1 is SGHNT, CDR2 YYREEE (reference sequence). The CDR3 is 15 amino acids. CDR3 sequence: CASSLGGGINYGYTF. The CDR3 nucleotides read TGTGCCAGCAGCTTGGGTGGGGGGATTAACTATGGCTACACCTTC.

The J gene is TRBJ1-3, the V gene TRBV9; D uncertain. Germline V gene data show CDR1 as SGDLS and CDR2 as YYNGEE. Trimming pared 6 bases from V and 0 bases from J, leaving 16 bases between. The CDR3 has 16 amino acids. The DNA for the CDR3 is TGTGCCAGCACCCCGAGGTCACCGTCCTCTGGAAACACCATATATTTT. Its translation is CASTPRSPSSGNTIYF.

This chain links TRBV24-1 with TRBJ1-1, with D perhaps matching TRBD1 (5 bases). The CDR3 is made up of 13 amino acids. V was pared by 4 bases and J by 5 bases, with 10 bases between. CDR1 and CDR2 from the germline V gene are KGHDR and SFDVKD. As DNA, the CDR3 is TGTGCCACCAGTGACGGGGCGGGGACTGAAGCTTTCTTT. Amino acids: CATSDGAGTEAFF.

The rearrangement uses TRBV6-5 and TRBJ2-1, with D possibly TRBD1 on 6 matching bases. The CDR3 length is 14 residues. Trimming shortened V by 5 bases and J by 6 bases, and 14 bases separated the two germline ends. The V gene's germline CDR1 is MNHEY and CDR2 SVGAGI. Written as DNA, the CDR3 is TGTGCCAGCAGTCGAACTAGACAGGCCAATGAGCAGTTCTTC. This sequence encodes CASSRTRQANEQFF.

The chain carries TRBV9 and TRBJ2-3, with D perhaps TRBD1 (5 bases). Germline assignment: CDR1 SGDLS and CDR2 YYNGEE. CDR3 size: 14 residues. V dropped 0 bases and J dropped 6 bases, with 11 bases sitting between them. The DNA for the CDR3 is TGTGCCAGCAGCGTAGCTCCCCGACAGGATACGCAGTATTTT. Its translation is CASSVAPRQDTQYF. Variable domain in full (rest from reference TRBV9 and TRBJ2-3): DSGVTQTPKHLITATGQRVTLRCSPRSGDLSVYWYQQSLDQGLQFLIQYYNGEERAKGNILERFSAQQFPDLHSELNLSSLELGDSALYFCASSVAPRQDTQYFGPGTRLTVL.

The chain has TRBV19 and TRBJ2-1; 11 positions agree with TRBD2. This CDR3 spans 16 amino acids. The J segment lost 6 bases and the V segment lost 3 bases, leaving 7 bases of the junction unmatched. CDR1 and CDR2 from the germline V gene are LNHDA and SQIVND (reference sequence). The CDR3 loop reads CASSIVAGGPGNEQFF. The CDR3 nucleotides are TGTGCCAGTAGTATTGTAGCGGGGGGGCCGGGCAATGAGCAGTTCTTC.